Listed below are T cell receptor beta chains from one sample, sequenced in a study of Ad26.COV2.S vaccination and SARS-CoV-2 variants. Measured with immunoSEQ multiplex PCR; TCRdb has only the in-frame clones, and not every one. The table includes about 350,000 clones, around nine tenths detected once. The material sequenced was peripheral blood, taken in a trial of Ad26.COV2.S vaccine versus placebo. These receptors came from a person between 18 and 59 years old who received the Ad26.COV2.S COVID-19 vaccine or a placebo. Both conserved end residues are part of each CDR3.

j_gene	v_gene	CDR3aa
TRBJ2-1	TRBV5-3	CARSLGPKVQVPCMVYNEQFF
TRBJ2-7	TRBV3-1/TRBV3-2	CASSQVFGGPPYEQYF
TRBJ2-5	TRBV12-3/TRBV12-4	CASRPREKETQYF
TRBJ2-7	TRBV5-5	CASSLEVGEYEQYF
TRBJ2-7	TRBV10-2	CASSQVINYEQYF
TRBJ2-7	TRBV7-9	CASSFRQGPYEQYF
TRBJ2-7	TRBV3-1/TRBV3-2	CASSQGNRGLRDEQYF
TRBJ1-3	TRBV5-1	CASSYTVQGDSGNTIYF
TRBJ2-7	TRBV4-1	CASSQASASSYEQYF
TRBJ2-1	TRBV27	CASSQNYNEQFF
TRBJ2-3	TRBV18	CASSPQGATSDTQYF
TRBJ2-1	TRBV11-1	CASSLSGGSYNEQFF
TRBJ2-7	TRBV2	CASIGRSAYEQYF
TRBJ1-5	TRBV12-3/TRBV12-4	CASSFKGDRPQHF
TRBJ2-2	TRBV10-3	CAISETSGANTGELFF
TRBJ2-6	TRBV20-1	CSASGQVLEGANVLTF
TRBJ2-5	TRBV9	CASSVNTGVETQYF
TRBJ2-4	TRBV29-1	CSVVGTGVNIQYF